This T cell receptor (beta chain) emerged from a study of regulatory T cells in long-lasting Graves disease. Notes on the study in general: Segments TRBV28, TRBJ1-2 and TRBJ2-5 showed preferential usage in persistent disease.

Building the TCR beta libraries relied on iRepertoire HTBI primers, and CDR3 regions underwent Arm-PCR. TCRdb redid the calling of the multiplex PCR reads with MiXCR, one entry per CDR3 protein. The table has around 500,000 distinct CDR3 sequences, 12% seen once. V lost 6 bases to trimming and J lost 2 bases, with 16 bases between them. Germline values: CDR1 MNHEY, CDR2 SVGEGT. This CDR3 spans 15 amino acids. As regards this clonotype: Its antigen is not known.

Described time point: newly diagnosed GD, antithyroid drugs for less than 3 months. PBMCs provided the RNA from which the TCR library was made. The same sample was also used in a study of T cells in Graves' hyperthyroidism and ophthalmopathy. In that study: Diagnostic assessment was based on clinical symptoms, serum thyroxine and TRAb, thyroid ultrasound and orbital computed tomography. With the HTBI primer set, the TCR CDR3 went through a first round of RT-PCR.

Sequencing was performed on peripheral blood mononuclear cells (PBMCs), taken at new diagnosis, from a patient treated with antithyroid drugs. The V and J genes are TRBV6-2 or TRBV6-3 and TRBJ1-1, with D perhaps TRBD1 (5 bases). The receptor was isolated from a woman in her twenties or thirties with Graves disease. The CDR3 nucleotides read TGTGCCAGCAGGGGGCTTTGGGGCGGAAACACTGAAGCTTTCTTT. Its translation is CASRGLWGGNTEAFF.